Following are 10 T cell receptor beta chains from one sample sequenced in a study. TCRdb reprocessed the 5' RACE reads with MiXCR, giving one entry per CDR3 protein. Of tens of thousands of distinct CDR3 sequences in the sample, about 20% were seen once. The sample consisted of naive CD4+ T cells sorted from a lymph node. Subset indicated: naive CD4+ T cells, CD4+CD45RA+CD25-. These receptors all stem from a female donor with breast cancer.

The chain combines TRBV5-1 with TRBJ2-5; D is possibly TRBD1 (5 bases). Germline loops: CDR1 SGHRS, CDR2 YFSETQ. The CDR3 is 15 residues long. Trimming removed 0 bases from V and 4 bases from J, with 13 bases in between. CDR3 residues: CASSLASQGGETQYF. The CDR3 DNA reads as TGCGCCAGCAGCTTGGCAAGTCAGGGCGGAGAGACCCAGTACTTC. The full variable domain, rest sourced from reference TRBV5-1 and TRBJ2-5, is KAGVTQTPRYLIKTRGQQVTLSCSPISGHRSVSWYQQTPGQGLQFLFEYFSETQRNKGNFPGRFSGRQFSNSRSEMNVSTLELGDSALYLCASSLASQGGETQYFGPGTRLLVL.

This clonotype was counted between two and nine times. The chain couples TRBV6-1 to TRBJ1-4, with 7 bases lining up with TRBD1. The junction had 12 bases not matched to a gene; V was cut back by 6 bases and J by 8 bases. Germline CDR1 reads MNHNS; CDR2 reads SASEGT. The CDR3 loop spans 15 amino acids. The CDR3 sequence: CASSEGTAWGEKLFF. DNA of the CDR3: TGTGCCAGCAGCGAGGGGACAGCATGGGGGGAAAAACTGTTTTTT.

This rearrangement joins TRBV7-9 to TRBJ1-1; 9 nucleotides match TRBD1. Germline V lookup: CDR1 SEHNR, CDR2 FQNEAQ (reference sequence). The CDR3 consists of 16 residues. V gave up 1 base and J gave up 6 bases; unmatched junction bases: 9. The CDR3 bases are TGTGCCAGCAGCTTAGTGAACAGGGGGCGCGTGGCTGAAGCTTTCTTT. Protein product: CASSLVNRGRVAEAFF.

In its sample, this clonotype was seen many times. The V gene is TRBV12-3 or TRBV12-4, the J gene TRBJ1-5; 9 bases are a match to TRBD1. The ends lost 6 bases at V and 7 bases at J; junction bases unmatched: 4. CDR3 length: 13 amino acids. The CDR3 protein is CASSHGQGQPQHF. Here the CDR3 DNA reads TGTGCCAGCAGCCATGGACAGGGGCAGCCCCAGCATTTT.

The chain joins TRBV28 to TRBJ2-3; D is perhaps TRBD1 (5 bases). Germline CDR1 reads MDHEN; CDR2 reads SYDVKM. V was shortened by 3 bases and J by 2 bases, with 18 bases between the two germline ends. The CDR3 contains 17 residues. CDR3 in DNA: TGTGCCAGCAGTTTCCCTTTGCAAAAGGGGTTCACAGATACGCAGTATTTT. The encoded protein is CASSFPLQKGFTDTQYF.

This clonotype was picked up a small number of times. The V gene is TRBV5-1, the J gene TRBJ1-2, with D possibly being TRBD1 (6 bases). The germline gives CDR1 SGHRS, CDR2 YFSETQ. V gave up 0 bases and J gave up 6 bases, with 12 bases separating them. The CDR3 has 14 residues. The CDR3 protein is CASSLAGQIDGYTF. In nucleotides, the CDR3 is TGCGCCAGCAGCTTGGCCGGACAGATCGATGGCTACACCTTC. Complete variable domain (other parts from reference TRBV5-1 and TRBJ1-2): KAGVTQTPRYLIKTRGQQVTLSCSPISGHRSVSWYQQTPGQGLQFLFEYFSETQRNKGNFPGRFSGRQFSNSRSEMNVSTLELGDSALYLCASSLAGQIDGYTFGSGTRLTVV.

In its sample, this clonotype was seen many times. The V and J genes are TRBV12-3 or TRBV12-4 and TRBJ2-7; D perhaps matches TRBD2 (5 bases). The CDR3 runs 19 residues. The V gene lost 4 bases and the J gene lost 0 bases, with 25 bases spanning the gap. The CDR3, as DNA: TGTGCCAGCAGTTACCAGCACCGGCGGGCTACCTGGAGCTCCTACGAGCAGTACTTC. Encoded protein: CASSYQHRRATWSSYEQYF.

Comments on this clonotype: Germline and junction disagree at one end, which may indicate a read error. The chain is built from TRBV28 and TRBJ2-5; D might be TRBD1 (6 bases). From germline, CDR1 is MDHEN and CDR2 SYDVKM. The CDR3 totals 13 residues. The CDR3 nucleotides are TGTGCCAGCATTCCAGGGGCAGAGGAGACCCAGTGCTTC. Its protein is CASIPGAEETQCF.

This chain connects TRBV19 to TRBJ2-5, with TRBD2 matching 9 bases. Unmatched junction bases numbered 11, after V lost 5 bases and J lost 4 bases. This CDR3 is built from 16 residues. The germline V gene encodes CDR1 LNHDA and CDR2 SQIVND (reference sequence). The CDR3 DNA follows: TGTGCCAGTAGTCGGGTCCGCGGGAGGGCCACAGAGACCCAGTACTTC. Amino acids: CASSRVRGRATETQYF.

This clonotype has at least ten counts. Written as DNA, the CDR3 is TGCGCCAGCAGCTTGGAGGGAGCTTCCTACAATGAGCAGTTCTTC. Translated: CASSLEGASYNEQFF. The chain uses TRBV5-1 and TRBJ2-1, with D maybe TRBD2 (5 bases). V gave up 0 bases and J gave up 1 base, with 8 bases separating them. The CDR3 runs to 15 residues. Germline CDR1 SGHRS, CDR2 YFSETQ.